What follows are 25 T cell receptor beta chains derived from one specimen sequenced in a study of shared clonotypes between healthy human individuals. The method was immunoSEQ multiplex PCR; TCRdb's version includes in-frame clones alone and lacks a portion of them. The sample includes some 2,500,000 clones, about nine tenths of them seen just once. The sequenced material came from naive CD4+ T cells from PBMCs. Subset indicated: CD45RA+ positively selected. These receptors were obtained from a man aged 18 to 29 in good health. Some clones in this sample may be carry-over from other donors' samples.

This chain connects TRBV5-4 to TRBJ1-4; D gene uncertain. With 5 bases removed from V and 3 bases from J, the gap between germline ends came to 14 bases. Germline V lookup: CDR1 SGHNT, CDR2 YYREEE (reference sequence). The CDR3 consists of 15 residues. CDR3 residues: CASRLGSRPNEKLFF. The CDR3 DNA follows: TGTGCCAGCAGACTTGGGTCCAGGCCTAATGAAAAACTGTTTTTT.

The rearrangement joins TRBV7-9 to TRBJ2-7; TRBD2 aligns across 8 bases. The CDR3 runs to 15 residues. The V and J ends lost 5 bases and 2 bases, in that order; junction bases with no gene match: 8. From germline, CDR1 is SEHNR and CDR2 FQNEAQ (reference sequence). This CDR3 is CASSTGLESPYEQYF. DNA of the CDR3: TGTGCCAGCAGCACGGGACTAGAAAGCCCCTACGAGCAGTACTTC.

The V call is TRBV7-3, the J call TRBJ2-1; D gene ambiguous. This CDR3 is built from 15 residues. Deletions cut 5 bases from V and 8 bases from J, with 19 bases between. Germline CDR1 and CDR2: SGHTA and FQGTGA. CDR3 sequence: CASSPAPRRLDEQFF. Here the CDR3 DNA reads TGTGCCAGCAGCCCGGCCCCCCGAAGGTTGGATGAGCAGTTCTTC.

CDR3: CASSWGGLAGETQYF. CDR3 nucleotide sequence: TGTGCCAGCAGCTGGGGTGGACTAGCCGGGGAGACCCAGTACTTC. The chain recombines TRBV7-2 with TRBJ2-5; TRBD2 matches 8 bases. Germline CDR1 is SGHTA and CDR2 is FQGNSA. V trimming: 4 bases; J trimming: 5 bases; junction bases outside the gene matches: 9. CDR3 length equals 15 residues.

The CDR3 protein is CASSLGLGVSPLHF. In nucleotides, the CDR3 is TGTGCCAGCAGTTTGGGCCTGGGTGTTTCACCCCTCCACTTT. The chain carries TRBV27 and TRBJ1-6; the D is unclear. Trimming removed 3 bases at V and 9 bases at J, with 12 bases between. The CDR3 loop spans 14 amino acids. Germline values: CDR1 MNHEY, CDR2 SMNVEV (reference sequence).

This chain connects TRBV28 to TRBJ2-7; 9 nucleotides match TRBD1. CDR3 length: 15 residues. The V segment lost 5 bases and the J segment 3 bases; nucleotides outside the gene matches: 8. Germline V CDR1 and CDR2: MDHEN, SYDVKM. This CDR3 reads CASSLPGTGIYEQYF. The DNA of the CDR3 is TGTGCCAGCAGTCTGCCCGGGACAGGGATCTACGAGCAGTACTTC.

The sample holds one count of this clone. CDR3 nucleotide sequence: TGTGCCAGCAGCTCCCAGGGGGGCTCTGGGGCCAACGTCCTGACTTTC. Protein product: CASSSQGGSGANVLTF. The chain recombines TRBV11-3 with TRBJ2-6, with a weak D call TRBD1 (7 bases). The germline V and J ends were trimmed by 4 bases and 0 bases, with 10 bases remaining between them. Germline V lookup: CDR1 SGHNT, CDR2 YENEEA. The CDR3 is 16 amino acids.

The gene calls are TRBV5-1 and TRBJ2-2, with D maybe TRBD2 (5 bases). The germline V and J ends were trimmed by 1 base and 11 bases, with 12 bases remaining between them. The CDR3 is 13 residues long. The germline CDR1 and CDR2 sequences are SGHRS and YFSETQ. CDR3 DNA sequence: TGCGCCAGCAGCTTGTTAGGTGGGAGTGAGCTGTTTTTT. Protein sequence: CASSLLGGSELFF.

The chain uses TRBV19 and TRBJ2-5; TRBD1 or TRBD2 may be the D gene (5 bases each). The CDR3 covers 16 residues. Germline V gene data show CDR1 as LNHDA and CDR2 as SQIVND (reference sequence). The ends were cut back, 3 bases at V and 6 bases at J, with 20 bases in the middle. The CDR3 spells CASSISTGTGDKTQYF. The CDR3 nucleotides are TGTGCCAGTAGTATCTCTACCGGGACCGGGGATAAGACCCAGTACTTC.

A single count supports this clone. This chain joins TRBV27 and TRBJ2-5, with 7 nucleotides matching TRBD2. The CDR3 consists of 15 residues. In germline, CDR1 is MNHEY, CDR2 SMNVEV (reference sequence). V was clipped by 3 bases and J by 1 base; unmatched bases: 5. CDR3 nucleotides: TGTGCCAGCAGTTTCGTGTCTAGCGGCCAAGAGACCCAGTACTTC. Encoded protein: CASSFVSSGQETQYF.

This clone came up once. The chain carries TRBV2 and TRBJ2-7; TRBD2 agrees at 8 bases. Germline CDR1 reads SNHLY; CDR2 reads FYNNEI. This CDR3 comprises 16 residues. Losses at the gene ends were 6 bases for V and 4 bases for J; bases not matched to a gene: 14. The CDR3, as DNA: TGTGCCAGCAGGGAGGGGAGCGGGAGCTTGGTATACGAGCAGTACTTC. Its protein is CASREGSGSLVYEQYF.

CDR3 sequence reads: CASSYSTGELFF. CDR3 sequence (DNA): TGTGCCAGCAGTTACAGTACCGGGGAGCTGTTTTTT. The J gene is TRBJ2-2, the V gene TRBV6-6; D not resolved. The CDR3 runs 12 residues. V was pared by 2 bases and J by 5 bases, with 3 bases between. Looked up from germline, CDR1 is MNHNY and CDR2 is SVGAGI (reference sequence).

The sample holds one count of this clone. The chain is built from TRBV28 and TRBJ1-5; no definite D call. Germline lookup yields CDR1 MDHEN and CDR2 SYDVKM. This CDR3 is built from 15 residues. Deletions cut 5 bases from V and 0 bases from J, with 11 bases between. The CDR3 bases are TGTGCCAGCAGTCCGAGGCACTATAGCAATCAGCCCCAGCATTTT. Residues: CASSPRHYSNQPQHF.

This clone occurred a few times. The V call is TRBV7-2, the J call TRBJ2-5; D unresolved. The CDR3 consists of 14 residues. CDR1 is SGHTA and CDR2 is FQGNSA in the germline V gene. V lost 3 bases to trimming and J lost 5 bases, with 13 bases between them. CDR3: CASSLARLMETQYF. The DNA for the CDR3 is TGTGCCAGCAGCTTGGCGCGGCTTATGGAGACCCAGTACTTC.

This clone was seen just once. The genes are TRBV29-1 and TRBJ2-1, with TRBD2 matching over 8 bases. Germline V gene sequence: CDR1 SQVTM, CDR2 ANQGSEA. This CDR3 contains 16 residues. With V trimmed by 5 bases and J by 2 bases, 11 bases remained unmatched. CDR3 coding DNA: TGCAGCGTTAAGGCCCAGCGGGAGATAGCCTACAATGAGCAGTTCTTC. Amino acids: CSVKAQREIAYNEQFF.

DNA of the CDR3: TGTGCCAGCAGCCCAGGACAGGGGCCAGGAGAGACCCAGTACTTC. It translates to CASSPGQGPGETQYF. This chain connects TRBV11-2 to TRBJ2-5; 9 bases agree with TRBD1. Trimming took 5 bases from V and 4 from J; bases not matched to a gene: 8. The length of the CDR3 is 15 residues. Germline CDR1 reads SGHAT; CDR2 reads FQNNGV.

This clone has only a few counts. The chain carries TRBV30 and TRBJ1-1; no definite D call. The length of the CDR3 is 13 residues. The germline V and J ends were trimmed by 0 bases and 8 bases, with 13 bases remaining between them. Germline V gene lookup returns CDR1 GTSNPN and CDR2 SVGIG (reference sequence). The chain's CDR3 is CAWSVVSRGEAFF. CDR3 nucleotide sequence: TGTGCCTGGAGTGTGGTATCTCGAGGGGAAGCTTTCTTT. Drawing the rest from reference TRBV30 and TRBJ1-1, the complete variable domain is SQTIHQWPATLVQPVGSPLSLECTVEGTSNPNLYWYRQAAGRGLQLLFYSVGIGQISSEVPQNLSASRPQDRQFILSSKKLLLSDSGFYLCAWSVVSRGEAFFGQGTRLTVV.

The gene calls are TRBV18 and TRBJ2-1; 10 bases match TRBD1. There are 17 residues in the CDR3. Losses at the gene ends were 0 bases for V and 3 bases for J; bases not matched to a gene: 5. Germline V gives CDR1 KGHSH, CDR2 LQKENI. The CDR3: CASSPPGTGVNYNEQFF. The CDR3, as DNA: TGTGCCAGCTCACCACCTGGGACAGGGGTTAACTACAATGAGCAGTTCTTC.

The DNA for the CDR3 is TGTGCCAGCAGCCCCAGGACAGGGGGCAGAAACACTGAAGCTTTCTTT. Protein product: CASSPRTGGRNTEAFF. This chain connects TRBV5-5 to TRBJ1-1, with 11 bases that match TRBD1. Trimming took 4 bases from V and 2 from J; bases not matched to a gene: 7. Germline CDR1 is SGHKS and CDR2 is YYEKEE (reference sequence). The CDR3 consists of 16 residues.

The chain employs TRBV5-1 and TRBJ2-1; the D is unclear. The CDR3 contains 11 residues. Germline CDR1 reads SGHRS; CDR2 reads YFSETQ. V was shortened by 7 bases and J by 3 bases, with 5 bases between the two germline ends. CDR3 nucleotide sequence: TGCGCCAGCCGGAACTACAATGAGCAGTTCTTC. Its protein product is CASRNYNEQFF.

The count of this clone is one. Within the sample, other DNA sequences also encode this same CDR3. For the CDR3, the DNA is TGCGCCAGCAGCTTGGAACCCAACAATGAGCAGTTCTTC. Translation gives CASSLEPNNEQFF. The chain is built from TRBV5-1 and TRBJ2-1; no clear D gene. Germline V lookup: CDR1 SGHRS, CDR2 YFSETQ. The CDR3 sequence is 13 residues long. Trimming pared 0 bases from V and 5 bases from J, leaving 6 bases between. Using reference TRBV5-1 and TRBJ2-1 for the parts outside the CDR3, the full variable domain is KAGVTQTPRYLIKTRGQQVTLSCSPISGHRSVSWYQQTPGQGLQFLFEYFSETQRNKGNFPGRFSGRQFSNSRSEMNVSTLELGDSALYLCASSLEPNNEQFFGPGTRLTVL.

This chain links TRBV7-7 with TRBJ2-2, with 9 bases lining up with TRBD1. Germline lookup yields CDR1 SSHAT and CDR2 FNYEAQ (reference sequence). The CDR3 sequence is 14 residues long. After removal of 8 bases from V and 7 bases from J, the junction contained 8 bases not matched to a gene. The CDR3 DNA reads TGTGCCAGCGGGACAGGGCAACTTTTCGGGGAGCTGTTTTTT. It yields the protein CASGTGQLFGELFF.

This sequence joins TRBV9 and TRBJ1-4, with 11 positions matching TRBD1. The V gene end was trimmed by 4 bases and the J gene end by 7 bases; junction bases not matched to a gene: 6. Germline V gene data show CDR1 as SGDLS and CDR2 as YYNGEE. This CDR3 spans 15 amino acids. The chain's CDR3 is CASSRGDRGFEKLFF. In nucleotides, the CDR3 is TGTGCCAGCAGCAGAGGGGACAGGGGGTTTGAAAAACTGTTTTTT.

Details on this clone: Likely a read error: the CDR3 ends without its conserved phenylalanine or tryptophan. V is TRBV29-1 and J is TRBJ1-2; 7 positions match TRBD1. CDR1 and CDR2 from the germline V gene are SQVTM and ANQGSEA. V lost 5 bases, J lost 0 bases, and 6 bases stayed unmatched. The CDR3 extends over 14 amino acids. The CDR3 DNA reads TGCAGCGTTCCAAGGGGGCTAGCTAACTATGGCTACACCCTC. Encoded protein: CSVPRGLANYGYTL.

Remarks on this clone: Other nucleotide sequences from this sample produce the same CDR3. This chain joins TRBV30 and TRBJ2-6; D remains ambiguous. CDR1 is GTSNPN and CDR2 is SVGIG in the germline V gene (reference sequence). V was clipped by 2 bases and J by 3 bases, with 5 bases between them. CDR3 length equals 13 residues. The CDR3 reads CAWSFSGANVLTF. The CDR3 DNA sequence: TGTGCCTGGAGTTTCAGTGGGGCCAACGTCCTGACTTTC.